Listed below are T cell receptor beta chains from one sample, sequenced in a study of blood T cell repertoires in COVID-19. Here immunoSEQ multiplex PCR was the method, and the copy in TCRdb shows in-frame clones only, minus some. Of 140,000 to 150,000 clones listed, 70% to 80% were seen once; the top ten hold 15% to 20%. Sequenced: peripheral blood. The receptor source for this set is a man over 45 with acute or convalescent COVID-19. The CDR3 runs from the conserved cysteine through the conserved F or W. Each record gives: clone size, V gene, J gene, D gene, CDR3 DNA, CDR3 protein. A D gene is named only where the DNA matches it firmly. Clone size is not always given. Where it is, it says once, few, many or a class for expanded clones.

size: .
V: TRBV6-6
J: TRBJ1-1
D: .
DNA: TGTGCCAGCAGTTCGGGAAAGGGTTCGGCTGAAGCTTTCTTT
CDR3: CASSSGKGSAEAFF

size: .
V: TRBV11-2
J: TRBJ2-1
D: TRBD2
DNA: TGTGCCAGCAGCTTACGTACGACTAGCGGGGTCCTCTACAATGAGCAGTTCTTC
CDR3: CASSLRTTSGVLYNEQFF

size: .
V: TRBV2
J: TRBJ1-1
D: .
DNA: TGTGCCAGCAGTGAAAGGCGAGCGCGAGCTTTCTTT
CDR3: CASSERRARAFF

size: once
V: TRBV30
J: TRBJ1-2
D: .
DNA: TGTGCCTGGAGTGTTGCGGGGGGCTACACCTTC
CDR3: CAWSVAGGYTF

size: .
V: TRBV5-1
J: TRBJ2-1
D: TRBD2
DNA: TGCGCCAGCAGCCCCCGCCCGGCTAGCGGGTCAAACAATGAGCAGTTCTTC
CDR3: CASSPRPASGSNNEQFF

size: few
V: TRBV9
J: TRBJ1-1
D: .
DNA: TGTGCCAGCAGCGTAGAGGGAGGCTATTGGAACACTGAAGCTTTCTTT
CDR3: CASSVEGGYWNTEAFF

size: .
V: TRBV6-6
J: TRBJ1-1
D: TRBD1
DNA: TGTGCCTCATACGACCAGGGGGCGATGACTGAAGCTTTCTTT
CDR3: CASYDQGAMTEAFF

size: .
V: TRBV5-1
J: TRBJ1-2
D: TRBD1
DNA: TGCGCCAGCAGCCGAGACAGGGACTATGGCTACACCTTC
CDR3: CASSRDRDYGYTF

size: .
V: TRBV6-4
J: TRBJ2-3
D: .
DNA: TGTGCCAGCAGTGACGGGCCAGGGGGAGGAGATACGCAGTATTTT
CDR3: CASSDGPGGGDTQYF

size: .
V: TRBV10-3
J: TRBJ1-2
D: TRBD1
DNA: TGTGCCACCCAAGACAGGGATCTTCGTGGCTACACCTTC
CDR3: CATQDRDLRGYTF